These 30 T cell receptor beta chains were sequenced from one sample in a study of blood T cells in healthy people across ages (dated by TCRdb to the mid-2010s). The method was 5' RACE. The listed sequencing device is Illumina HiSeq 2500. A second about 7 to 11 cycle PCR used a sample-barcoded 5' primer and a J-beta primer mix. The public reads were reprocessed in TCRdb via fastp at Q25 and MiXCR, keeping in-frame beta chains. Rows matching on CDR3 protein sequence are summarized as one entry with the most common DNA and genes. The sample yields about 1.4 million distinct CDR3 sequences; approximately 63% were counted once. In total, the top ten clones hold 6.7% of the sample. The sample was blood. The receptors stem from a man younger than 30 in good health.

The rearrangement uses TRBV11-3 and TRBJ2-7, with 7 bases matching TRBD2. The J call may be wrong; the DNA end is better matched by TRBJ2-5. CDR3 length: 14 amino acids. Germline V lookup: CDR1 SGHNT, CDR2 YENEEA. The CDR3 DNA follows: TGTGCCAGCAGCTCTGGGGGGGTTAGCGAGACCCAGTACTTC. Translating it yields CASSSGGVSETQYF.

The table lists this clonotype with a count of one. The chain carries TRBV5-1 and TRBJ2-7; TRBD2 aligns across 9 bases. Germline-derived CDR1 and CDR2 are SGHRS and YFSETQ. The CDR3 has 17 amino acids. The junction had 14 bases not matched to a gene; V was cut back by 4 bases and J by 3 bases. CDR3: CASSPLYLAGDSYEQYF. The CDR3 DNA follows: TGCGCCAGCAGCCCTCTTTACTTAGCGGGAGACAGCTACGAGCAGTACTTC.

The V call is TRBV20-1, the J call TRBJ2-7; D is unresolved. The assigned J gene may be wrong: the sequence end matches TRBJ2-5 better. CDR3 length equals 11 residues. Per the germline V gene, CDR1 is DFQATT and CDR2 is SNEGSKA (reference sequence). Written as DNA, the CDR3 is TGCAGTCCCCGATCCCCTGAGACCCAGTACTTC. The encoded protein is CSPRSPETQYF.

V and J are TRBV6-6 and TRBJ2-5, with a possible D match to TRBD1 (6 bases). The J call may be wrong; the DNA end is better matched by TRBJ2-7. CDR3 length equals 14 residues. The germline gives CDR1 MNHNY, CDR2 SVGAGI (reference sequence). CDR3 nucleotide sequence: TGTGCCAGCAGTTTCCGGGACATGAGCTACGAGCAGTACTTC. Amino acids: CASSFRDMSYEQYF.

This clonotype was counted only a few times. V is TRBV4-1 and J is TRBJ2-7; TRBD2 aligns across 9 bases. The J call may not be correct, given that the DNA end is closer to TRBJ2-5. The CDR3 runs 14 residues. The germline CDR1 and CDR2 sequences are MGHRA and YSYEKL. As DNA, the CDR3 is TGCGCCAGCAGCCAATTAGCGGGAGTGGAGACCCAGTACTTC. It codes for CASSQLAGVETQYF.

V is TRBV29-1 and J is TRBJ1-5, with D unresolved. There are 12 residues in the CDR3. V lost 5 bases and J 3 bases, leaving 8 bases between the germline ends. Germline CDR1 is SQVTM and CDR2 is ANQGSEA. The CDR3 DNA is TGCAGCGTTAGTGATATCAATCAGCCCCAGCATTTT. Translating it yields CSVSDINQPQHF.

The rearrangement links TRBV7-2 to TRBJ2-1; TRBD2 matches at 9 bases. The J call may be incorrect, as the DNA end agrees better with TRBJ2-7. The CDR3 loop spans 15 amino acids. The V gene's germline CDR1 is SGHTA and CDR2 FQGNSA. CDR3 bases: TGTGCCAGCAGTTTGGGACTAGCAGACTACAATGAGCAGTACTTC. The encoded protein is CASSLGLADYNEQYF.

The chain couples TRBV7-6 to TRBJ2-5; 8 nucleotides match TRBD2. Matching the DNA end better, TRBJ2-7 makes the J call doubtful. This CDR3 contains 15 residues. Germline V gene sequence: CDR1 SGHVS, CDR2 FNYEAQ. Written as DNA, the CDR3 is TGTGCCAGCAGCCCCGTAGCGGGGCCAGCCTACGAGCAGTACTTC. It encodes CASSPVAGPAYEQYF.

This clonotype was seen a few times. This chain's CDR3 is CSARDGASGSYEQYF. The CDR3 DNA follows: TGCAGTGCTAGAGATGGGGCTAGCGGGAGTTACGAGCAGTACTTC. The chain employs TRBV20-1 and TRBJ2-5; TRBD2 agrees at 10 bases. The DNA end is a closer match to TRBJ2-7, so the J assignment may be wrong. The CDR3 runs 15 residues. Germline assignment: CDR1 DFQATT and CDR2 SNEGSKA (reference sequence).

The chain carries TRBV7-9 and TRBJ2-1; D possibly corresponds to TRBD2 (6 bases). This CDR3 is built from 16 residues. With 0 bases removed from V and 3 bases from J, the gap between germline ends came to 12 bases. The germline CDR1 and CDR2 sequences are SEHNR and FQNEAQ (reference sequence). The CDR3 is CASSLAGRGYYNEQFF. As DNA, the CDR3 is TGTGCCAGCAGCTTAGCTGGGCGGGGATACTACAATGAGCAGTTCTTC.

This clonotype was found once. The genes are TRBV10-1 and TRBJ2-7; D not resolved. The J call is in doubt because the DNA end fits TRBJ2-5 better. Germline V gene sequence: CDR1 WNHNN, CDR2 SYGVQD (reference sequence). CDR3 length: 14 amino acids. The CDR3 here is CASSESGSYETQYF. The CDR3 nucleotides are TGCGCCAGCAGTGAGTCGGGTAGCTATGAGACCCAGTACTTC.

V gene TRBV20-1 combines with J gene TRBJ1-2; TRBD1 matches 7 bases. V lost 0 bases to trimming and J lost 4 bases; unmatched junction nucleotides: 20. The germline V gene has CDR1 DFQATT and CDR2 SNEGSKA (reference sequence). The CDR3 is 19 residues long. Written as DNA, the CDR3 is TGCAGTGCTAGAGATCTGATGAAGGGACAGTCTTCTTATAGCTATGGCTACACCTTC. Amino acid sequence: CSARDLMKGQSSYSYGYTF.

The CDR3 loop reads CATSTFGQNEKLFF. Here the CDR3 DNA reads TGTGCCACCAGCACCTTCGGACAGAACGAAAAACTGTTTTTT. V is TRBV15 and J is TRBJ1-4, with D perhaps matching TRBD1 (6 bases). Looked up from germline, CDR1 is LNHNV and CDR2 is YYDKDF (reference sequence). Trimming removed 4 bases from V and 8 bases from J, with 14 bases in between. This CDR3 is 14 amino acids long.

This clonotype was seen once. The chain uses TRBV2 and TRBJ2-4; D is perhaps TRBD2 (6 bases). CDR1 is SNHLY and CDR2 is FYNNEI in the germline V gene. This CDR3 contains 15 residues. Between the trimmed V and J ends, which lost 7 bases and 0 bases, there was a span of 13 bases. CDR3 protein: CASTPSVLAKNIQYF. CDR3 sequence (DNA): TGTGCCAGCACCCCTAGCGTTCTAGCCAAAAACATTCAGTACTTC.

The chain combines TRBV5-1 with TRBJ1-1; TRBD1 matches at 9 bases. The CDR3 is 15 residues long. Germline V CDR1 and CDR2: SGHRS, YFSETQ. J gave up 1 base and V 4 bases, and 5 bases lay outside the gene matches. CDR3 sequence reads: CASSRGQGANTEAFF. DNA for the CDR3: TGCGCCAGCAGCAGGGGACAGGGAGCGAACACTGAAGCTTTCTTT.

This clonotype was seen at least ten times. J is TRBJ2-7 and V is TRBV29-1; TRBD2 matches at 9 bases. The J segment lost 0 bases and the V segment lost 8 bases, leaving 5 bases of the junction unmatched. This CDR3 is 13 amino acids long. The germline CDR1 and CDR2 sequences are SQVTM and ANQGSEA. CDR3 coding DNA: TGCAGCACTAGCGGGTTAGACTCCTACGAGCAGTACTTC. Protein product: CSTSGLDSYEQYF.

The CDR3: CSARGEHRETQYF. Written as DNA, the CDR3 is TGCAGTGCTAGGGGGGAGCACCGTGAGACCCAGTACTTC. The J gene is TRBJ2-5, the V gene TRBV20-1; D is tentatively TRBD1 or TRBD2 (5 bases each). Trimming shortened V by 3 bases and J by 5 bases, and 13 bases separated the two germline ends. The CDR3 consists of 13 residues. Germline CDR1 is DFQATT and CDR2 is SNEGSKA (reference sequence).

This sequence joins TRBV7-9 and TRBJ2-7; the D is unclear. This CDR3 has 14 amino acids. The germline V and J ends were trimmed by 3 bases and 2 bases, with 11 bases remaining between them. From germline, CDR1 is SEHNR and CDR2 FQNEAQ (reference sequence). DNA for the CDR3: TGTGCCAGCAGCTTTGGGCAGGTCCCCTACGAGCAGTACTTC. Translated, it gives CASSFGQVPYEQYF.

This clonotype was counted a few times. The chain couples TRBV4-2 to TRBJ2-3; 14 nucleotides line up with TRBD2. The CDR3 covers 18 residues. In germline, CDR1 is LGHNA, CDR2 YNFKEQ. Losses at the gene ends were 0 bases for V and 2 bases for J; bases not matched to a gene: 4. In DNA form, the CDR3 reads TGTGCCAGCAGCCAAGACTCGACTAGCGGGGGGGCCACAGATACGCAGTATTTT. Translating it yields CASSQDSTSGGATDTQYF.

V is TRBV6-5 and J is TRBJ1-1; D gene unclear. The CDR3 runs to 14 residues. In germline, CDR1 is MNHEY, CDR2 SVGAGI. Between the trimmed V and J ends, which lost 2 bases and 3 bases, there was a span of 10 bases. The CDR3: CASSYSRLDTEAFF. The DNA for the CDR3 is TGTGCCAGCAGTTACAGCCGGTTGGACACTGAAGCTTTCTTT.

This clonotype was detected only once. The rearrangement joins TRBV9 to TRBJ2-2; D is possibly TRBD2 (7 bases). Trimming left V 4 bases short and J 7 bases short, with 20 bases between. The CDR3 extends over 16 amino acids. CDR1 is SGDLS and CDR2 is YYNGEE in the germline V gene. The CDR3 sequence: CASSPKGGGIGGELFF. The DNA of the CDR3 is TGTGCCAGCAGCCCCAAGGGAGGGGGGATCGGCGGGGAGCTGTTTTTT.

In this sample, this clonotype turned up a few times. The chain recombines TRBV6-1 with TRBJ2-5; 7 nucleotides agree with TRBD1. Germline V gives CDR1 MNHNS, CDR2 SASEGT. The CDR3 spans 15 residues. Trimming removed 6 bases from V and 5 bases from J; junction bases left unmatched: 12. The DNA of the CDR3 is TGTGCCAGCAGCTCCTTCTACAGGGGTACGGAGACCCAGTACTTC. It codes for CASSSFYRGTETQYF.

This rearrangement joins TRBV29-1 to TRBJ2-1, with TRBD2 as a possible D gene (5 bases). The CDR3 length is 15 residues. CDR1 SQVTM and CDR2 ANQGSEA come from the germline V gene. V shed 4 bases and J shed 10 bases, with 23 bases lying between them. CDR3 in DNA: TGCAGCGTTGCGGGCTTATCGGGATTTCCTTTCGAGCAGTTCTTC. This gives the protein CSVAGLSGFPFEQFF.

This sequence joins TRBV7-6 and TRBJ2-1; 7 positions match TRBD2. Trimming cost V 1 base and J 0 bases; bases outside gene matches: 3. The CDR3 contains 16 residues. Germline-derived CDR1 and CDR2 are SGHVS and FNYEAQ. The CDR3 protein is CASSLEAGSSYNEQFF. CDR3 DNA sequence: TGTGCCAGCAGCTTAGAAGCGGGGAGCTCCTACAATGAGCAGTTCTTC.

The CDR3 DNA sequence: TGTGCCAGCAGTTCGGCGGGGGGAAAACAAGAGACCCAGTACTTC. It yields the protein CASSSAGGKQETQYF. This chain connects TRBV6-2 or TRBV6-3 to TRBJ2-5; 8 bases match TRBD2. This CDR3 contains 15 residues. The trim removed 4 bases at V and 2 bases at J, leaving 6 bases unmatched. Germline V gene sequence: CDR1 MNHEY, CDR2 SVGEGT.

V is TRBV2 and J is TRBJ1-6; perhaps TRBD1 as D (6 bases). Germline lookup yields CDR1 SNHLY and CDR2 FYNNEI. V was shortened by 9 bases and J by 9 bases, with 9 bases between the two germline ends. The CDR3 has 11 residues. CDR3 sequence (DNA): TGTGCCAGTCGAGGGGGTTCACCCCTCCACTTT. The encoded protein is CASRGGSPLHF.

The V call is TRBV6-5, the J call TRBJ2-1; either TRBD1 or TRBD2 may supply D (5 bases each). TRBJ2-7 matches the DNA end more closely, so the J call is doubtful. The V gene's germline CDR1 is MNHEY and CDR2 SVGAGI. The length of the CDR3 is 15 residues. DNA of the CDR3: TGTGCCAGCAGCCATCATAGGGACGACCACAATGAGCAGTACTTC. Encoded protein: CASSHHRDDHNEQYF.

This clonotype appeared once. V and J are TRBV7-9 and TRBJ2-5, with TRBD1 as a possible D gene (5 bases). Germline V gives CDR1 SEHNR, CDR2 FQNEAQ (reference sequence). V lost 1 base and J lost 6, with 12 bases in between. This CDR3 is 14 amino acids long. The CDR3, as DNA: TGTGCCAGCAGCTTAGGTTTCCGGACACAGACCCAGTACTTC. This translates into CASSLGFRTQTQYF.

The chain links TRBV15 to TRBJ2-3; D possibly corresponds to TRBD2 (6 bases). Trimming removed 0 bases at V and 6 bases at J, with 16 bases between. The CDR3 length is 16 residues. Germline CDR1 is LNHNV and CDR2 is YYDKDF (reference sequence). CDR3 DNA sequence: TGTGCCACCAGCAGAGATCAGGGACTGGTGATGGATACGCAGTATTTT. Translating gives CATSRDQGLVMDTQYF.

The chain employs TRBV5-1 and TRBJ1-1; D gene ambiguous. Trimming stripped 6 bases from V and 5 bases from J, with 20 bases between. CDR1 SGHRS and CDR2 YFSETQ come from the germline V gene. This CDR3 is built from 15 residues. CDR3 amino acids: CASTFMSPAQTEAFF. The CDR3 DNA reads as TGCGCCAGCACCTTCATGAGCCCTGCTCAGACTGAAGCTTTCTTT.